This TCR beta chain is from a study of blood T cells in healthy people across ages. Overall study findings and caveats: Age advanced and TCR beta diversity per million T cells fell, roughly linearly.

On this clonotype: Its specificity is not known.

V shed 6 bases, J shed 1 base, and the junction held 4 bases outside the gene matches. The CDR3 runs to 15 residues. In terms of origin and age, donors were healthy Caucasian individuals from Russia aged roughly 6 to 95. A sample-barcoded 5' primer and a J-beta primer mix were used in a second PCR of about 7 to 12 cycles. TCRdb itself ran the 5' RACE reads through MiXCR, one entry per CDR3 protein. The table shows about 830,000 distinct CDR3 sequences, with less than 80% occurring only once. The V call is TRBV12-3 or TRBV12-4, the J call TRBJ2-1, with 9 bases fitting TRBD1. Sequencing used blood. The source is a man in his thirties or forties in good health. CDR3 nucleotide sequence: TGTGCCAGCAGGCGGACAGGGGATTCCTACAATGAGCAGTTCTTC. This translates into CASRRTGDSYNEQFF.